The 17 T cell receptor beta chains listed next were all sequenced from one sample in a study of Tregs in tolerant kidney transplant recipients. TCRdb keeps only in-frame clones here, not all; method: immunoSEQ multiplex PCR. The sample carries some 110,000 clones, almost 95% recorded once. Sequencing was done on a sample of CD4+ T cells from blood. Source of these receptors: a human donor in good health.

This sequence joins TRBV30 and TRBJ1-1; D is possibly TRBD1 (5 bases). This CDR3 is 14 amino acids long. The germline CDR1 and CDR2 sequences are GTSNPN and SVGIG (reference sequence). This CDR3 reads CAGAQEGRYTEAFF. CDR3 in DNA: TGTGCTGGGGCCCAAGAAGGACGATACACTGAAGCTTTCTTT.

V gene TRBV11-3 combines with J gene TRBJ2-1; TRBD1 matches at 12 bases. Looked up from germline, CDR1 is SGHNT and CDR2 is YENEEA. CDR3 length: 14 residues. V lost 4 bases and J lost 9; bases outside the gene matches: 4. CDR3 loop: CASSYGTGGGEQFF. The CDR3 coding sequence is TGTGCCAGCAGCTATGGGACAGGGGGCGGTGAGCAGTTCTTC.

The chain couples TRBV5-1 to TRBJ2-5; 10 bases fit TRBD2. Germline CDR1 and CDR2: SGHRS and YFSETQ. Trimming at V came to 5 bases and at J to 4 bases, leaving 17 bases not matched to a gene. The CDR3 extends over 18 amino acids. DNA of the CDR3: TGCGCCAGCAGTCCCCGAGGGAGCGGGAGGGTCCAGGCAGAGACCCAGTACTTC. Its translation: CASSPRGSGRVQAETQYF. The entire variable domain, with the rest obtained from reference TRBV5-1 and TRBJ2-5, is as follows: KAGVTQTPRYLIKTRGQQVTLSCSPISGHRSVSWYQQTPGQGLQFLFEYFSETQRNKGNFPGRFSGRQFSNSRSEMNVSTLELGDSALYLCASSPRGSGRVQAETQYFGPGTRLLVL.

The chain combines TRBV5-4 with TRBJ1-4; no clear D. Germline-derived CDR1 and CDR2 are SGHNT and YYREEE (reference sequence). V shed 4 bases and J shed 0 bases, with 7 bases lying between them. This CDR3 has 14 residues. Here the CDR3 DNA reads TGTGCCAGCAGCACCGGGACAACTAATGAAAAACTGTTTTTT. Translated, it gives CASSTGTTNEKLFF. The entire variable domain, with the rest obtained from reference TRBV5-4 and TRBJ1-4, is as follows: ETGVTQSPTHLIKTRGQQVTLRCSSQSGHNTVSWYQQALGQGPQFIFQYYREEENGRGNFPPRFSGLQFPNYSSELNVNALELDDSALYLCASSTGTTNEKLFFGSGTQLSVL.

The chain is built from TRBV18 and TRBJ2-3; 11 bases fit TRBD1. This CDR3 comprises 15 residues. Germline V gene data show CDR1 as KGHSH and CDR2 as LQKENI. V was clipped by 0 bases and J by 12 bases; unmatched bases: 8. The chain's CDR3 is CASSPPDVDRGHQYF. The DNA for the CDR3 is TGTGCCAGCTCACCACCTGACGTGGACAGGGGGCATCAGTATTTT.

Here the CDR3 DNA reads TGTGCCAGCAGCACCGAAGGGCGGAGCACAGATACGCAGTATTTT. Translated: CASSTEGRSTDTQYF. The chain employs TRBV5-8 and TRBJ2-3; D remains unclear. Germline loops: CDR1 SGHTS, CDR2 YDEGEE. This CDR3 has 15 residues. V was clipped by 4 bases and J by 0 bases, with 12 bases between them. Together with reference TRBV5-8 and TRBJ2-3, the CDR3 gives the full variable domain: EAGVTQSPTHLIKTRGQQATLRCSPISGHTSVYWYQQALGLGLQFLLWYDEGEERNRGNFPPRFSGRQFPNYSSELNVNALELEDSALYLCASSTEGRSTDTQYFGPGTRLTVL.

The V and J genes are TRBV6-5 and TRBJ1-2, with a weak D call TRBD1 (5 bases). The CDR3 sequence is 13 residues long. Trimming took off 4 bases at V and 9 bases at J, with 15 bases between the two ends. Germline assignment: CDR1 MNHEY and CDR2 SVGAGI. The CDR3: CASSSGQGLRYTF. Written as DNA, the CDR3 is TGTGCCAGCAGTTCGGGGCAGGGTCTGCGCTACACCTTC.

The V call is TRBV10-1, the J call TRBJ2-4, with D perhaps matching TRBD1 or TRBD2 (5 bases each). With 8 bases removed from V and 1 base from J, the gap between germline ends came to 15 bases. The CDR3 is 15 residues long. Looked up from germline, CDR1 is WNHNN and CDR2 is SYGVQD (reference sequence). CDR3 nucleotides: TGCGCCAGCCCTTGGGGCGGGCGTGCCAAAAACATTCAGTACTTC. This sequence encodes CASPWGGRAKNIQYF.

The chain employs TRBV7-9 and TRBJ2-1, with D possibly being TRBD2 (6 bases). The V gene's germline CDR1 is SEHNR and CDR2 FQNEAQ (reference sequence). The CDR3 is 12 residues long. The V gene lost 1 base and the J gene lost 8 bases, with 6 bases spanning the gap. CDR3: CASSLGGDEQFF. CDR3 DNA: TGTGCCAGCAGCTTAGGGGGGGATGAGCAGTTCTTC.

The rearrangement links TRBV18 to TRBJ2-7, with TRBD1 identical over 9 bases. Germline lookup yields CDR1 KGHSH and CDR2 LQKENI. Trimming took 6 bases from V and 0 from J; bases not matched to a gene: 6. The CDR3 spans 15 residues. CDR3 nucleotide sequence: TGTGCCAGCTCTCAAGGACAGGGGACCTCCTACGAGCAGTACTTC. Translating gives CASSQGQGTSYEQYF. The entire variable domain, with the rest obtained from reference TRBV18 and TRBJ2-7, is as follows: NAGVMQNPRHLVRRRGQEARLRCSPMKGHSHVYWYRQLPEEGLKFMVYLQKENIIDESGMPKERFSAEFPKEGPSILRIQQVVRGDSAAYFCASSQGQGTSYEQYFGPGTRLTVT.

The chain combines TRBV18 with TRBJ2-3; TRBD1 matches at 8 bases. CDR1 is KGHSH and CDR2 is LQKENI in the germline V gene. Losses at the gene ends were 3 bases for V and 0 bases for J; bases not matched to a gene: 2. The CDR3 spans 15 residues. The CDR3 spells CASSPDRESTDTQYF. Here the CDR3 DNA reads TGTGCCAGCTCACCGGACAGGGAAAGCACAGATACGCAGTATTTT.

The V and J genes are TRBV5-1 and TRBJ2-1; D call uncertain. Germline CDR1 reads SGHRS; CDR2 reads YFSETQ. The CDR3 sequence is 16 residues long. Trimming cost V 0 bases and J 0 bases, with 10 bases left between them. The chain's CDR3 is CASSLVVGSSYNEQFF. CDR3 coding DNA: TGCGCCAGCAGCTTGGTGGTAGGCAGCTCCTACAATGAGCAGTTCTTC.

CDR3 region: CASNRNWRQYF. Written as DNA, the CDR3 is TGTGCCAGCAATAGAAATTGGCGGCAGTACTTC. The rearrangement joins TRBV6-1 to TRBJ2-7, with D hard to call. Per germline, CDR1 MNHNS and CDR2 SASEGT. The germline V and J ends were trimmed by 7 bases and 9 bases, with 13 bases remaining between them. The CDR3 runs to 11 residues.

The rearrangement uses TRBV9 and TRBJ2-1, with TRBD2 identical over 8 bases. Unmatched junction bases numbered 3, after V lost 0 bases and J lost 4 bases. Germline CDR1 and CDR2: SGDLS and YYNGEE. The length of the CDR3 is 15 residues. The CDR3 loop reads CASSVVSGSYNEQFF. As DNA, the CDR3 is TGTGCCAGCAGCGTAGTGAGCGGGAGTTACAATGAGCAGTTCTTC.

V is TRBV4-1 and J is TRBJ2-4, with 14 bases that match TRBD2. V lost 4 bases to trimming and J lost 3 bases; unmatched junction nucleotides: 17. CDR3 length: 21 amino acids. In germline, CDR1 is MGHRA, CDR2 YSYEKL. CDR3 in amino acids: CASSRGEPGLAGVRVKNIQYF. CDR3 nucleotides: TGCGCCAGCAGCCGGGGCGAGCCGGGACTAGCGGGAGTGCGGGTCAAAAACATTCAGTACTTC.

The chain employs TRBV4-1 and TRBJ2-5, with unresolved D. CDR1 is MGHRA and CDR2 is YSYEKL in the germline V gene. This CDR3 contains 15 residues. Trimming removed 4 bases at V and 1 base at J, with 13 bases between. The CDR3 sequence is CASSPFGLAQETQYF. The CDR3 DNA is TGCGCCAGCAGCCCCTTTGGCTTGGCCCAAGAGACCCAGTACTTC.

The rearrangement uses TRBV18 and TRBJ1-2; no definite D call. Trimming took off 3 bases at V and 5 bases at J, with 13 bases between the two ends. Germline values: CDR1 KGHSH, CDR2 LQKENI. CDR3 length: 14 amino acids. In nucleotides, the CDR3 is TGTGCCAGCTCACCGGGCCAGTATTCGTATGGCTACACCTTC. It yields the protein CASSPGQYSYGYTF.